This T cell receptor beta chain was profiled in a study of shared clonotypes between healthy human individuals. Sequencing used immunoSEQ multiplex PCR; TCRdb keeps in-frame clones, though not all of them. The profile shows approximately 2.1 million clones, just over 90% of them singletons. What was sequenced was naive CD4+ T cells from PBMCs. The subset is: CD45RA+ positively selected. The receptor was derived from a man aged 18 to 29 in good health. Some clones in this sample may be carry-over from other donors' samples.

DNA for the CDR3: TGTGCCAGCAGTTCGGGACTAGCGGGAGTTGTTAGGTACGAGCAGTACTTC. Residues: CASSSGLAGVVRYEQYF. The chain has TRBV28 and TRBJ2-7, with TRBD2 identical over 14 bases. The CDR3 spans 17 residues. In germline, CDR1 is MDHEN, CDR2 SYDVKM. V lost 4 bases and J lost 4; bases outside the gene matches: 9.